These 28 T cell receptor beta chains were sequenced from one sample in a study of CD8 T cells in Susac syndrome (dated by TCRdb to the late 2010s). Libraries were prepared through the immunoSEQ multiplex PCR assay. RNA was extracted using the RNeasy kit, and roughly 0.45 to 1 microgram was reverse transcribed with random hexamers. TCRdb took the public reads, trimmed them with fastp at Q25, ran MiXCR for clone calling and kept in-frame beta chains. One record per CDR3 amino acid sequence lists the most common genes and DNA. The sample table shows roughly 150,000 distinct CDR3 sequences, and just under 97% are seen once. The ten top clones hold 0.15% of the sample. Specimen: CD8+ T cells from PBMCs. Receptor source: a human donor with multiple sclerosis.

The rearrangement joins TRBV30 to TRBJ2-5; TRBD1 or TRBD2 may be the D gene (6 bases each). V lost 8 bases and J 4 bases, leaving 14 bases between the germline ends. The CDR3 has 12 amino acids. Germline V gene sequence: CDR1 GTSNPN, CDR2 SVGIG (reference sequence). The chain's CDR3 is CASEGGRETQYF. The CDR3 DNA sequence: TGTGCCAGCGAAGGGGGGAGAGAGACCCAGTACTTC.

The chain uses TRBV15 and TRBJ1-1, with 7 bases fitting TRBD1. Looked up from germline, CDR1 is LNHNV and CDR2 is YYDKDF (reference sequence). The CDR3 is 15 residues long. The ends lost 3 bases at V and 3 bases at J; junction bases unmatched: 7. CDR3 region: CATSRDRDRDTEAFF. The CDR3 DNA reads as TGTGCCACCAGCAGGGATAGGGACAGAGACACTGAAGCTTTCTTT.

The chain is built from TRBV11-2 and TRBJ1-4; 10 bases map to TRBD1. Looked up from germline, CDR1 is SGHAT and CDR2 is FQNNGV. The CDR3 spans 17 residues. The V gene end was trimmed by 2 bases and the J gene end by 5 bases; junction bases not matched to a gene: 8. Written as DNA, the CDR3 is TGTGCCAGCAGCTTAAAACTAACGGGACAGGGGAATGAAAAACTGTTTTTT. Residues: CASSLKLTGQGNEKLFF.

This chain joins TRBV30 and TRBJ2-1; no reliable D call. V dropped 2 bases and J dropped 6 bases, with 8 bases sitting between them. The CDR3 covers 12 residues. Germline V gives CDR1 GTSNPN, CDR2 SVGIG (reference sequence). CDR3 sequence reads: CAWSPNLNEQFF. In DNA, the CDR3 is TGTGCCTGGAGTCCCAATCTCAATGAGCAGTTCTTC. The full variable domain, its missing parts supplied by reference TRBV30 and TRBJ2-1, is SQTIHQWPATLVQPVGSPLSLECTVEGTSNPNLYWYRQAAGRGLQLLFYSVGIGQISSEVPQNLSASRPQDRQFILSSKKLLLSDSGFYLCAWSPNLNEQFFGPGTRLTVL.

The gene calls are TRBV12-5 and TRBJ2-3; TRBD2 agrees at 9 bases. V trimming: 5 bases; J trimming: 0 bases; junction bases outside the gene matches: 3. In germline, CDR1 is LGHNT, CDR2 FRNRAP. The CDR3 has 15 residues. CDR3 residues: CASGEGLASTDTQYF. DNA for the CDR3: TGTGCTAGTGGTGAAGGACTAGCGAGCACAGATACGCAGTATTTT.

This clonotype was recorded once. The V and J genes are TRBV13 and TRBJ2-1; a possible D gene is TRBD2 (5 bases). CDR1 and CDR2 (germline): PRHDT, FYEKMQ (reference sequence). Trimming pared 7 bases from V and 1 base from J, leaving 11 bases between. The CDR3 is made up of 14 amino acids. The CDR3 protein is CASTAGSSYNEQFF. CDR3 in DNA: TGTGCCAGCACGGCGGGCAGTTCCTACAATGAGCAGTTCTTC. The whole variable domain, filled in from reference TRBV13 and TRBJ2-1, reads AAGVIQSPRHLIKEKRETATLKCYPIPRHDTVYWYQQGPGQDPQFLISFYEKMQSDKGSIPDRFSAQQFSDYHSELNMSSLELGDSALYFCASTAGSSYNEQFFGPGTRLTVL.

V is TRBV20-1 and J is TRBJ1-1; 8 positions agree with TRBD1. The CDR3 consists of 11 residues. In germline, CDR1 is DFQATT, CDR2 SNEGSKA (reference sequence). The ends lost 7 bases at V and 10 bases at J; junction bases unmatched: 8. This CDR3 reads CSVIDRGIAFF. The DNA of the CDR3 is TGCAGTGTTATAGACAGGGGTATAGCTTTCTTT.

V gene TRBV27 combines with J gene TRBJ1-2; D unclear. This CDR3 comprises 12 residues. Trimming took 6 bases from V and 8 from J, leaving 13 bases between them. Germline CDR1 and CDR2: MNHEY and SMNVEV (reference sequence). CDR3 coding DNA: TGTGCCAGCAGATACCCCCGCGGGGGCTACACCTTC. Translation gives CASRYPRGGYTF.

J is TRBJ2-4 and V is TRBV12-3 or TRBV12-4, with D perhaps matching TRBD1 or TRBD2 (5 bases each). This CDR3 contains 12 residues. V was clipped by 0 bases and J by 8 bases, with 5 bases between them. In DNA, the CDR3 is TGTGCCAGCAGTTTAGCGGGGGACATTCAGTACTTC. This encodes CASSLAGDIQYF.

The chain carries TRBV7-6 and TRBJ2-3; TRBD2 agrees at 12 bases. J gave up 3 bases and V 5 bases, and 6 bases lay outside the gene matches. The germline V gene encodes CDR1 SGHVS and CDR2 FNYEAQ. CDR3 length: 16 amino acids. The CDR3 DNA reads as TGTGCCAGCAGCGGGCGGACTAGCGGGGTGACAGATACGCAGTATTTT. It encodes CASSGRTSGVTDTQYF.

This clonotype was recorded only once. This rearrangement joins TRBV13 to TRBJ1-6; D perhaps matches TRBD1 (5 bases). CDR1 and CDR2 (germline): PRHDT, FYEKMQ (reference sequence). The CDR3 has 14 amino acids. Trimming stripped 5 bases from V and 10 bases from J, with 15 bases between. Written as DNA, the CDR3 is TGTGCCAGCAGCGAGGGACCGGGAACATCACCCCTCCACTTT. Protein product: CASSEGPGTSPLHF.

This chain connects TRBV30 to TRBJ2-5; 9 nucleotides agree with TRBD1. Germline V CDR1 and CDR2: GTSNPN, SVGIG (reference sequence). The CDR3 covers 14 residues. The ends lost 1 base at V and 13 bases at J; junction bases unmatched: 13. The CDR3 spells CAWSAGQGTSSRYF. In DNA, the CDR3 is TGTGCCTGGAGTGCCGGACAGGGGACGAGCTCCCGGTACTTC.

This chain links TRBV6-5 with TRBJ1-2, with TRBD1 matching over 9 bases. The CDR3 spans 17 residues. Germline lookup yields CDR1 MNHEY and CDR2 SVGAGI. V shed 0 bases and J 5 bases; nucleotides not matched to a gene: 10. The CDR3 protein is CASSYSLGDREEYGYTF. CDR3 nucleotide sequence: TGTGCCAGCAGTTACTCTTTAGGGGACAGGGAGGAGTATGGCTACACCTTC.

This clonotype was observed once. The chain couples TRBV29-1 to TRBJ1-5, with a possible D match to TRBD1 (5 bases). V lost 6 bases and J lost 2, with 14 bases in between. Per the germline V gene, CDR1 is SQVTM and CDR2 is ANQGSEA. The CDR3 is made up of 14 amino acids. CDR3 protein: CSVTTGAGNQPQHF. CDR3 DNA sequence: TGCAGCGTCACAACTGGGGCAGGCAATCAGCCCCAGCATTTT.

The chain has TRBV6-1 and TRBJ2-7; weak D call: TRBD1 (6 bases). In germline, CDR1 is MNHNS, CDR2 SASEGT. CDR3 size: 16 residues. Trimming removed 7 bases from V and 7 bases from J, with 26 bases in between. The CDR3: CASIGNAGVGGGEQYF. The DNA for the CDR3 is TGTGCCAGCATCGGGAACGCAGGGGTCGGTGGGGGAGAGCAGTACTTC.

In its sample, this clonotype was seen once. The rearrangement joins TRBV30 to TRBJ2-7, with D possibly TRBD2 on 5 matching bases. The CDR3 totals 14 residues. The V gene's germline CDR1 is GTSNPN and CDR2 SVGIG (reference sequence). V lost 1 base, J lost 6 bases, and 16 bases lay in between. The DNA for the CDR3 is TGTGCCTGGAGTGGGCCCCCGGCCCGGGGCGAGCAGTACTTC. This codes for CAWSGPPARGEQYF. The full variable domain, in which reference TRBV30 and TRBJ2-7 provide the parts outside the CDR3, is SQTIHQWPATLVQPVGSPLSLECTVEGTSNPNLYWYRQAAGRGLQLLFYSVGIGQISSEVPQNLSASRPQDRQFILSSKKLLLSDSGFYLCAWSGPPARGEQYFGPGTRLTVT.

The CDR3 loop reads CASSQDWRGTTYGYTF. Here the CDR3 DNA reads TGTGCCAGCAGCCAAGATTGGAGGGGGACCACCTATGGCTACACCTTC. This chain uses TRBV14 with TRBJ1-2, with D possibly TRBD1 on 6 matching bases. This CDR3 region has 16 residues. In germline, CDR1 is SGHDN, CDR2 FVKESK. Deletions cut 0 bases from V and 4 bases from J, with 15 bases between. Drawing the rest from reference TRBV14 and TRBJ1-2, the complete variable domain is EAGVTQFPSHSVIEKGQTVTLRCDPISGHDNLYWYRRVMGKEIKFLLHFVKESKQDESGMPNNRFLAERTGGTYSTLKVQPAELEDSGVYFCASSQDWRGTTYGYTFGSGTRLTVV.

This chain joins TRBV15 and TRBJ2-3, with TRBD1 matching over 7 bases. The CDR3 totals 15 residues. V shed 3 bases and J 4 bases; nucleotides not matched to a gene: 7. Germline CDR1 LNHNV, CDR2 YYDKDF (reference sequence). The CDR3 protein is CATSSRDSSPDTQYF. DNA of the CDR3: TGTGCCACCAGCAGTAGGGACAGCAGTCCAGATACGCAGTATTTT.

Only a few counts were recorded for this clonotype. CDR3 sequence: CSVDDWTGDTYEQYF. The CDR3 DNA reads as TGCAGCGTCGATGACTGGACAGGTGATACCTACGAGCAGTACTTC. J is TRBJ2-7 and V is TRBV29-1; 7 nucleotides line up with TRBD1. Germline V gene sequence: CDR1 SQVTM, CDR2 ANQGSEA. The V and J ends lost 6 bases and 2 bases, in that order; junction bases with no gene match: 13. This CDR3 comprises 15 residues.

The chain couples TRBV27 to TRBJ2-6; D may be TRBD1 (6 bases). Germline values: CDR1 MNHEY, CDR2 SMNVEV (reference sequence). This CDR3 has 16 residues. V lost 5 bases, J lost 0 bases, and 11 bases lay in between. The CDR3 nucleotides are TGTGCCAGCAGTACTCTACAGGGCTCTGGGGCCAACGTCCTGACTTTC. Its protein product is CASSTLQGSGANVLTF.

J is TRBJ1-1 and V is TRBV29-1; D gene unclear. CDR3 length equals 13 residues. The V gene's germline CDR1 is SQVTM and CDR2 ANQGSEA. V lost 7 bases and J lost 1, with 13 bases in between. For the CDR3, the DNA is TGCAGCGCTAGTCCTCAAGGGAACACTGAAGCTTTCTTT. Residues: CSASPQGNTEAFF.

The V call is TRBV30, the J call TRBJ1-1, with a weak D call TRBD1 (5 bases). The CDR3 runs 14 residues. Between the trimmed V and J ends, which lost 6 bases and 4 bases, there was a span of 18 bases. Germline V gene sequence: CDR1 GTSNPN, CDR2 SVGIG (reference sequence). This chain's CDR3 is CACAAVGAGTEAFF. CDR3 DNA sequence: TGTGCCTGTGCTGCGGTAGGGGCGGGCACTGAAGCTTTCTTT.

The chain couples TRBV30 to TRBJ2-3, with D tentatively TRBD2 (6 bases). Trimming cost V 3 bases and J 4 bases, with 14 bases left between them. Germline loops: CDR1 GTSNPN, CDR2 SVGIG (reference sequence). The CDR3 loop spans 14 amino acids. CDR3 region: CAWREGRGADTQYF. The CDR3 DNA reads TGTGCCTGGAGGGAGGGGCGAGGGGCAGATACGCAGTATTTT.

The V call is TRBV2, the J call TRBJ1-2; 7 bases are shared with TRBD1. Germline-derived CDR1 and CDR2 are SNHLY and FYNNEI. Trimming removed 9 bases from V and 8 bases from J; junction bases left unmatched: 12. The CDR3 is 13 amino acids. This CDR3 is CASIRQGLDGYTF. The CDR3 nucleotides are TGTGCCAGTATACGACAGGGTTTAGACGGCTACACCTTC.

The rearrangement uses TRBV12-3 or TRBV12-4 and TRBJ1-4; D is ambiguous. The CDR3 contains 14 residues. V was cut by 5 bases and J by 0 bases, with 7 bases left in between. CDR3 amino acids: CASSRGTTNEKLFF. CDR3 nucleotides: TGTGCCAGCAGTAGAGGAACAACTAATGAAAAACTGTTTTTT.

The chain recombines TRBV19 with TRBJ2-1; D not certain. This CDR3 region has 15 residues. The V end lost 5 bases, the J end lost 4 bases, and 15 bases lay between the germline ends. The V gene's germline CDR1 is LNHDA and CDR2 SQIVND (reference sequence). CDR3 sequence reads: CASSYSPMRYNEQFF. The CDR3 nucleotides read TGTGCCAGTAGTTATTCCCCTATGAGGTACAATGAGCAGTTCTTC.

This sequence joins TRBV6-5 and TRBJ1-2, with 7 bases that match TRBD1. This CDR3 contains 15 residues. Per germline, CDR1 MNHEY and CDR2 SVGAGI. Unmatched junction bases numbered 8, after V lost 4 bases and J lost 3 bases. The CDR3 bases are TGTGCCAGCAGTTCCCCACCAACAGGGGACTATGGCTACACCTTC. Its protein product is CASSSPPTGDYGYTF.

This chain joins TRBV12-3 or TRBV12-4 and TRBJ2-5; 8 bases line up with TRBD2. V gave up 5 bases and J gave up 5 bases; unmatched junction bases: 13. The CDR3 runs to 16 residues. CDR3 region: CASSDNLAGWGETQYF. The CDR3 nucleotides are TGTGCCAGCAGTGACAACCTAGCGGGCTGGGGGGAGACCCAGTACTTC.